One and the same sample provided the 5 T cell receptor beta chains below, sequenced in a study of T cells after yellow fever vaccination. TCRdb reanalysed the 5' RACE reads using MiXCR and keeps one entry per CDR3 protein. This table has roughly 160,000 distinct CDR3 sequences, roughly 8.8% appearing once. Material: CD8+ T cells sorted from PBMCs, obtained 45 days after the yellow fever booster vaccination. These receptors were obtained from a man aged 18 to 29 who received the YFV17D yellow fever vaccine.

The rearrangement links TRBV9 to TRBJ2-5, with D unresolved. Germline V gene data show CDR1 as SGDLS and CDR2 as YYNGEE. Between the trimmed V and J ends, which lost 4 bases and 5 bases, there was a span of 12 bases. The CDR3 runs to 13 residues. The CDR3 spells CASSPVVSETQYF. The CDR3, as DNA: TGTGCCAGCAGCCCCGTTGTGTCTGAGACCCAGTACTTC.

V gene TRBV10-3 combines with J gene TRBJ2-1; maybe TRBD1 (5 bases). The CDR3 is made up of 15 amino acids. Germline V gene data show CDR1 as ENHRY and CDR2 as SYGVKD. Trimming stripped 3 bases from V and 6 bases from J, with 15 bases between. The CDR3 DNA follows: TGTGCCATCAGTGAAGTTGGGGCCGCACTCAATGAGCAGTTCTTC. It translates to CAISEVGAALNEQFF.

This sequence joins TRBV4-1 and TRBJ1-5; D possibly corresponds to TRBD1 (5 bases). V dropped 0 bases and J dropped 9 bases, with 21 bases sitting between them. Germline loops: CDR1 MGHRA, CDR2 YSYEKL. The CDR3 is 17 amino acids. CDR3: CASSQDFTGEGGSPQHF. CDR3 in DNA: TGCGCCAGCAGCCAAGACTTCACAGGCGAAGGAGGATCGCCCCAGCATTTT.

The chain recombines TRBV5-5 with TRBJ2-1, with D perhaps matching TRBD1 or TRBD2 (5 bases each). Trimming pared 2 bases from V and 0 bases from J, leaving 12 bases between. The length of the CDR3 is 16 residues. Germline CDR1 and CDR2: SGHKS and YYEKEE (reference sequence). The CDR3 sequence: CASSFRGPGSYNEQFF. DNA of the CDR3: TGTGCCAGCAGCTTCCGGGGACCCGGCTCCTACAATGAGCAGTTCTTC.

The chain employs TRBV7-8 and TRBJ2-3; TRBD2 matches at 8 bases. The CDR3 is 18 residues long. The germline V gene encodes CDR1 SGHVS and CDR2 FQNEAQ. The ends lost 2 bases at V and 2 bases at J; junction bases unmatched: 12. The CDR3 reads CASSLPRNSGANTDTQYF. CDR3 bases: TGTGCCAGCAGCTTACCCAGAAATAGCGGGGCGAACACAGATACGCAGTATTTT. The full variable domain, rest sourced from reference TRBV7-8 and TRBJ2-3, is GAGVSQSPRYKVAKRGQDVALRCDPISGHVSLFWYQQALGQGPEFLTYFQNEAQLDKSGLPSDRFFAERPEGSVSTLKIQRTQQEDSAVYLCASSLPRNSGANTDTQYFGPGTRLTVL.